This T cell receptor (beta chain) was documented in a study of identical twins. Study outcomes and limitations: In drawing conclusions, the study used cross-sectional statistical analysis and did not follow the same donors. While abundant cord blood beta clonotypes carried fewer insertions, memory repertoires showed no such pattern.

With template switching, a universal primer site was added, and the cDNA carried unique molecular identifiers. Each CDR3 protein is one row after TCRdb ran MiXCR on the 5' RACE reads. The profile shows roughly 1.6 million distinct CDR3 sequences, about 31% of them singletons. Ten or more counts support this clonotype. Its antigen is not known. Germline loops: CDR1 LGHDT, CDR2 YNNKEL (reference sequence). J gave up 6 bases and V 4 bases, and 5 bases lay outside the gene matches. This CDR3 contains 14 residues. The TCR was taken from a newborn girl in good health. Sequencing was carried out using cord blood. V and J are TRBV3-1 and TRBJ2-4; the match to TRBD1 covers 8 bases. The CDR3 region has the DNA TGTGCCAGCAGCCCAGGAACAGGGGGAAACATTCAGTACTTC. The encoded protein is CASSPGTGGNIQYF.